The 26 T cell receptor beta chains in this list originate from one sample, sequenced in a study of identical twins. TCRdb itself ran the 5' RACE reads through MiXCR, one entry per CDR3 protein. The sample includes hundreds of thousands of distinct CDR3 sequences, roughly a tenth seen only once; the top ten take around 5.1%. The specimen was memory (CD45RO+) T cells sorted from blood. The receptors here all came from a woman between 18 and 29 years old in good health.

This chain joins TRBV20-1 and TRBJ2-1; D gene unclear. This CDR3 is built from 11 residues. The V end lost 2 bases, the J end lost 9 bases, and 8 bases lay between the germline ends. Germline V gene lookup returns CDR1 DFQATT and CDR2 SNEGSKA (reference sequence). DNA for the CDR3: TGCAGTGCTAGACTGGAGTTTGAGCAGTTCTTC. It yields the protein CSARLEFEQFF.

This clonotype was found a few times. CDR3 amino acids: CSARRGAPLETQYF. The CDR3 nucleotides are TGCAGTGCTAGAAGAGGGGCCCCTTTGGAGACCCAGTACTTC. The chain has TRBV20-1 and TRBJ2-5; perhaps D is TRBD1 or TRBD2 (5 bases each). Germline CDR1 and CDR2: DFQATT and SNEGSKA (reference sequence). CDR3 length equals 14 residues. V was clipped by 2 bases and J by 5 bases, with 15 bases between them.

This clonotype was observed at least ten times. This sequence joins TRBV10-1 and TRBJ2-2; D gene uncertain. Trimming stripped 5 bases from V and 7 bases from J, with 8 bases between. The CDR3 contains 12 residues. Germline CDR1 is WNHNN and CDR2 is SYGVQD (reference sequence). CDR3 protein: CASSRLNGELFF. CDR3 bases: TGCGCCAGCAGTAGGTTGAACGGGGAGCTGTTTTTT.

This chain uses TRBV27 with TRBJ2-1; possible D gene TRBD2, 5 bases. V gave up 1 base and J gave up 9 bases, with 16 bases separating them. CDR1 and CDR2 (germline): MNHEY, SMNVEV (reference sequence). The CDR3 is 15 amino acids. The CDR3 here is CASSLFLAGVGEQFF. Written as DNA, the CDR3 is TGTGCCAGCAGTTTATTCCTAGCCGGGGTAGGTGAGCAGTTCTTC.

This clonotype was seen more than once but under ten times. The chain is built from TRBV20-1 and TRBJ1-1, with D perhaps TRBD1 (5 bases). V was pared by 6 bases and J by 1 base, with 12 bases between. This CDR3 has 13 amino acids. Germline CDR1 is DFQATT and CDR2 is SNEGSKA (reference sequence). The CDR3 reads CSARTRKNTEAFF. The CDR3 DNA sequence: TGCAGTGCCAGGACAAGAAAGAACACTGAAGCTTTCTTT.

The V gene is TRBV29-1, the J gene TRBJ1-4; a possible D gene is TRBD1 (6 bases). This CDR3 contains 17 residues. Germline CDR1 reads SQVTM; CDR2 reads ANQGSEA. V was clipped by 6 bases and J by 0 bases, with 20 bases between them. The CDR3 sequence is CSVYLRGVLATNEKLFF. The DNA of the CDR3 is TGCAGCGTCTATCTTAGGGGGGTCTTGGCAACTAATGAAAAACTGTTTTTT.

This chain connects TRBV3-1 to TRBJ1-2; TRBD1 matches 12 bases. Germline V lookup: CDR1 LGHDT, CDR2 YNNKEL (reference sequence). After removal of 3 bases from V and 2 bases from J, the junction contained 7 bases not matched to a gene. CDR3 length: 17 amino acids. The CDR3 bases are TGTGCCAGCAGCCAGATTGGAGGGACAGGGGGCAACTATGGCTACACCTTC. It encodes CASSQIGGTGGNYGYTF.

The V gene is TRBV2, the J gene TRBJ2-5; the D gene is possibly TRBD1 (7 bases). The V end was cut by 4 bases, the J end by 3 bases, with 12 bases between. CDR3 size: 14 residues. Germline lookup yields CDR1 SNHLY and CDR2 FYNNEI. The CDR3 sequence: CASSAGGTKETQYF. CDR3 in DNA: TGTGCCAGCAGTGCAGGGGGGACCAAAGAGACCCAGTACTTC.

Only a few counts were recorded for this clonotype. This sequence joins TRBV5-6 and TRBJ1-1; a weak D match, TRBD1 (5 bases). Germline loops: CDR1 SGHDT, CDR2 YYEEEE. V lost 4 bases to trimming and J lost 6 bases, with 13 bases between them. This CDR3 has 13 residues. This CDR3 is CASSGGIGPEAFF. As DNA, the CDR3 is TGTGCCAGCAGCGGGGGAATAGGTCCTGAAGCTTTCTTT.

This clonotype has just a few counts. The chain recombines TRBV6-2 or TRBV6-3 with TRBJ1-2, with no clear D. Trimming removed 6 bases at V and 8 bases at J, with 19 bases between. The CDR3 extends over 14 amino acids. The V gene's germline CDR1 is MNHEY and CDR2 SVGEGT. The CDR3 DNA reads as TGTGCCAGCAGGCCATCCCCCGGGAGAACGGGCTACACCTTC. Translation gives CASRPSPGRTGYTF.

The CDR3 DNA follows: TGTGCCAGCAGCCCCCCGGACTACTCTAGCCGCAATGAGCAGTTCTTC. This sequence encodes CASSPPDYSSRNEQFF. V gene TRBV7-2 combines with J gene TRBJ2-1, with TRBD2 as a possible D gene (6 bases). Germline assignment: CDR1 SGHTA and CDR2 FQGNSA. This CDR3 has 16 residues. The V end was cut by 5 bases, the J end by 6 bases, with 20 bases between.

This clonotype was picked up many times. The chain has TRBV12-3 or TRBV12-4 and TRBJ1-6; 9 positions agree with TRBD1. This CDR3 contains 15 residues. The ends lost 6 bases at V and 8 bases at J; junction bases unmatched: 8. In nucleotides, the CDR3 is TGTGCCAGCAGAACAACCGGGACAGGGTATTCACCCCTCCACTTT. This translates into CASRTTGTGYSPLHF.

The rearrangement uses TRBV7-2 and TRBJ1-5; 7 nucleotides align to TRBD1. J lost 1 base, V lost 5 bases, and 8 bases had no gene match. The CDR3 spans 16 residues. Germline CDR1 reads SGHTA; CDR2 reads FQGNSA. The CDR3 loop is CASSDQGVRSNQPQHF. As DNA, the CDR3 is TGTGCCAGCAGCGACCAGGGGGTGAGGAGCAATCAGCCCCAGCATTTT.

This clonotype was seen at least ten times. The CDR3 sequence is CASTMGQASYNSPLHF. The CDR3, as DNA: TGTGCCAGCACTATGGGACAGGCGTCCTATAATTCACCCCTCCACTTT. The V and J genes are TRBV12-3 or TRBV12-4 and TRBJ1-6; TRBD1 agrees at 8 bases. The CDR3 extends over 16 amino acids. The J segment lost 1 base and the V segment lost 7 bases, leaving 6 bases of the junction unmatched.

This clonotype occurred a few times. V usage is TRBV27 and J usage is TRBJ2-6; 8 nucleotides agree with TRBD1. The CDR3 has 19 amino acids. Unmatched junction bases numbered 16, after V lost 5 bases and J lost 4 bases. Germline CDR1 MNHEY, CDR2 SMNVEV (reference sequence). CDR3 sequence (DNA): TGTGCCAGCAGTGTTGACCCGGGACAGGCCCTCTCCGGGGCCAACGTCCTGACTTTC. It is translated as CASSVDPGQALSGANVLTF.

The sample holds many counts of this clonotype. The J gene is TRBJ2-1, the V gene TRBV14; TRBD1 agrees at 9 bases. Germline-derived CDR1 and CDR2 are SGHDN and FVKESK. The trim removed 2 bases at V and 4 bases at J, leaving 12 bases unmatched. This CDR3 is built from 18 residues. The CDR3 here is CASSQIGQGPIGYNEQFF. The CDR3 DNA reads TGTGCCAGCAGCCAAATAGGACAGGGGCCTATTGGATACAATGAGCAGTTCTTC.

The sample holds a few counts of this clonotype. The rearrangement uses TRBV9 and TRBJ2-7; D is unresolved. V lost 0 bases and J 2 bases, leaving 9 bases between the germline ends. The CDR3 loop spans 14 amino acids. Per germline, CDR1 SGDLS and CDR2 YYNGEE. As DNA, the CDR3 is TGTGCCAGCAGCGTAGACAGTTTCGCCTACGAGCAGTACTTC. It encodes CASSVDSFAYEQYF.

This clonotype was detected a few times. V gene TRBV5-6 combines with J gene TRBJ2-5, with 7 bases identical to TRBD1. The CDR3 is 15 amino acids. V lost 5 bases, J lost 7 bases, and 14 bases stayed unmatched. Germline CDR1 reads SGHDT; CDR2 reads YYEEEE. CDR3 nucleotide sequence: TGTGCCAGCAGTCTAACCGGACAGGCCCAGGGGACCCAGTACTTC. It translates to CASSLTGQAQGTQYF.

This clonotype occurred many times. The genes are TRBV6-4 and TRBJ2-2; TRBD1 might be the D (5 bases). CDR3 size: 12 residues. With 5 bases removed from V and 5 bases from J, the gap between germline ends came to 6 bases. Germline V lookup: CDR1 MRHNA, CDR2 SNTAGT. CDR3 amino acids: CASSNRTGELFF. CDR3 nucleotide sequence: TGTGCCAGCAGTAACAGGACCGGGGAGCTGTTTTTT.

This clonotype has a count of ten or more. The J gene is TRBJ1-5, the V gene TRBV6-2 or TRBV6-3; 9 bases align to TRBD1. Trimming took 6 bases from V and 3 from J; bases not matched to a gene: 6. CDR1 MNHEY and CDR2 SVGEGT come from the germline V gene. The CDR3 is 15 amino acids. CDR3 sequence (DNA): TGTGCCAGCAGCGCGACAGGGGGGACCAATCAGCCCCAGCATTTT. This sequence encodes CASSATGGTNQPQHF.

This clonotype was seen only a few times. The J gene is TRBJ1-2, the V gene TRBV12-3 or TRBV12-4; D might be TRBD1 (6 bases). The CDR3 has 11 residues. The V gene lost 8 bases and the J gene lost 8 bases, with 12 bases spanning the gap. The CDR3 loop is CASFDRQGYTF. CDR3 coding DNA: TGTGCCAGCTTCGACAGGCAGGGCTACACCTTC.

The chain is built from TRBV4-1 and TRBJ1-4; 7 bases align to TRBD1. The junction had 6 bases not matched to a gene; V was cut back by 2 bases and J by 3 bases. The CDR3 totals 16 residues. CDR1 and CDR2 from the germline V gene are MGHRA and YSYEKL. The CDR3 reads CASSQSDRLANEKLFF. The CDR3, as DNA: TGCGCCAGCAGCCAATCGGACAGGCTCGCTAATGAAAAACTGTTTTTT.

The chain combines TRBV18 with TRBJ2-1; 8 bases agree with TRBD2. The V gene's germline CDR1 is KGHSH and CDR2 LQKENI. CDR3 length: 12 residues. V lost 2 bases, J lost 13 bases, and 4 bases stayed unmatched. The CDR3 coding sequence is TGTGCCAGCTCACCAAGCGGGGGCGTCCAGTTCTTC. This encodes CASSPSGGVQFF.

This clonotype was observed at least ten times. The gene calls are TRBV5-1 and TRBJ2-2, with 8 bases fitting TRBD1. CDR1 is SGHRS, CDR2 YFSETQ, per germline. The CDR3 runs to 15 residues. Germline trimming cut 1 base from V and 3 bases from J; bases unmatched to any gene: 2. The CDR3 nucleotides are TGCGCCAGCAGCTTGAAGACAGGGGACACCGGGGAGCTGTTTTTT. Protein product: CASSLKTGDTGELFF.

The chain combines TRBV5-1 with TRBJ2-6; D unresolved. The CDR3 is made up of 16 amino acids. Germline CDR1 SGHRS, CDR2 YFSETQ. Trimming cost V 4 bases and J 0 bases, with 11 bases left between them. CDR3 sequence reads: CASSRDGASGANVLTF. The CDR3 DNA reads as TGCGCCAGCAGCCGCGACGGTGCCTCTGGGGCCAACGTCCTGACTTTC.

V gene TRBV7-7 combines with J gene TRBJ2-3, with 7 nucleotides matching TRBD1. The V segment lost 4 bases and the J segment 6 bases; nucleotides outside the gene matches: 10. The CDR3 contains 15 residues. CDR1 and CDR2 (germline): SSHAT, FNYEAQ (reference sequence). CDR3 nucleotide sequence: TGTGCCAGCAGCTCAGACAGGGACCCCGCGGATACGCAGTATTTT. This encodes CASSSDRDPADTQYF.